Ten or more counts support the clone carrying this T cell receptor (beta chain). Coverage ceases 3 residues before the CDR3 finishes, and the germline J gene fills in the end. Sequenced by immunoSEQ multiplex PCR; TCRdb stores in-frame clones only, minus some. This sample comprises 30,000 to 45,000 clones, none seen once only. The V gene's germline CDR1 is SGHTA and CDR2 FQGNSA. J gave up 2 bases and V 3 bases, and 4 bases lay outside the gene matches. The CDR3 extends over 15 amino acids. This record belongs to a study of T cell clonality in common variable immunodeficiency. This TCR was recovered from a person between 18 and 75 years old in good health. The genes are TRBV7-2 and TRBJ2-7; 10 nucleotides align to TRBD1. Sequenced material: peripheral blood mononuclear cells. The CDR3 sequence: CASSLSGTGAYEQYF. CDR3 DNA (partial): TGTGCCAGCAGCTTGTCCGGGACAGGGGCCTACGAG.